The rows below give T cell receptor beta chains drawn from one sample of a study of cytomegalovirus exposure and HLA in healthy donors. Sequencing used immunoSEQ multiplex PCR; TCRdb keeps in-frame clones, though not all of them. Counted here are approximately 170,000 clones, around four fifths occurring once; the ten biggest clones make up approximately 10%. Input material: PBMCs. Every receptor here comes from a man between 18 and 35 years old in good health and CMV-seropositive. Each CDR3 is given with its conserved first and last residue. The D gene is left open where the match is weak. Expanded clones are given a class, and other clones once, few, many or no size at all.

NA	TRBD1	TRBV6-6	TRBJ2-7	CASSYLGQGYEQYF	TGTGCCAGCAGTTATCTAGGACAGGGGTACGAGCAGTACTTC
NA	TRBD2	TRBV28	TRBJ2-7	CASSFIETSGIYEQYF	TGTGCCAGCAGTTTCATCGAGACTAGCGGGATATACGAGCAGTACTTC
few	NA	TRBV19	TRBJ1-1	CASSVKGGLGEAFF	TGTGCCAGTAGTGTAAAAGGGGGATTAGGTGAAGCTTTCTTT
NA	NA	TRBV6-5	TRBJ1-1	CASSYARGTEAFF	TGTGCCAGCAGTTACGCCAGGGGCACTGAAGCTTTCTTT
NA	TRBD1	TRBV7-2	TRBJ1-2	CASSLAGTANYGYTF	TGTGCCAGCAGCTTAGCGGGGACAGCTAACTATGGCTACACCTTC
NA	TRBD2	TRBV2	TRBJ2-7	CASSDSLAGTYEQYF	TGTGCCAGCAGTGACTCACTAGCGGGAACTTACGAGCAGTACTTC
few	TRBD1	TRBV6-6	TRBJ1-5	CASSYATGGNQPQHF	TGTGCCAGCAGTTATGCCACAGGGGGGAATCAGCCCCAGCATTTT
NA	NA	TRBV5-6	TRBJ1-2	CASSLDRAHGYTF	TGTGCCAGCAGCTTGGACAGGGCTCATGGCTACACCTTC
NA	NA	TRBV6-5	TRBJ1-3	CASSTFSGNTIYF	TGTGCCAGCAGCACATTCTCTGGAAACACCATATATTTT
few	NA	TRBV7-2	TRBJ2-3	CASSPSPPDTQYF	TGTGCCAGCAGCCCCTCCCCCCCAGATACGCAGTATTTT
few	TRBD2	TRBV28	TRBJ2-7	CASSPSGLESGFEQYF	TGTGCCAGCAGTCCCTCCGGACTAGAAAGCGGGTTCGAGCAGTACTTC